The present T cell receptor (beta chain) was sequenced within a study of blood T cell repertoires in COVID-19. Exposed enrollees had met someone with a PCR-confirmed or clinician-diagnosed COVID-19 case at some point within the 2 weeks before study entry. CDR1 is SGHRS and CDR2 is YFSETQ in the germline V gene. This CDR3 is 14 amino acids long. The V gene lost 0 bases and the J gene lost 7 bases, with 13 bases spanning the gap. Libraries were prepared by immunoSEQ multiplex PCR; TCRdb keeps only in-frame clonotypes and omits some of them. This table holds about 220,000 clones, around 82% found once. The J gene is TRBJ1-2, the V gene TRBV5-1; no definite D call. Input material: PBMCs or T cells enriched from blood (not recorded which). The clonotype comes from a woman between 45 and 65 years old who had been exposed to COVID-19. This chain's CDR3 is CASSLETPASGYTF. CDR3 nucleotides: TGCGCCAGCAGCTTGGAAACCCCTGCGAGTGGCTACACCTTC.